The 14 T cell receptor beta chains presented below share a single source sample, sequenced in a study of T cells after yellow fever vaccination. TCRdb used MiXCR to reprocess the 5' RACE reads, holding one entry per CDR3 protein. The sample has around 310,000 distinct CDR3 sequences; approximately 4% are singletons. The sequenced sample was PBMCs, obtained 15 days after the yellow fever booster vaccination. These receptors came from a man aged 18 to 30 who received the YFV17D yellow fever vaccine.

The chain recombines TRBV4-2 with TRBJ2-3; a possible D gene is TRBD2 (7 bases). Germline CDR1 and CDR2: LGHNA and YNFKEQ. The CDR3 is made up of 17 amino acids. Trimming removed 0 bases from V and 0 bases from J, with 13 bases in between. The CDR3 nucleotides are TGTGCCAGCAGCCAAGACTCCCGGGGGGCGAGCACAGATACGCAGTATTTT. It translates to CASSQDSRGASTDTQYF.

This clonotype was observed many times. This chain connects TRBV20-1 to TRBJ2-5; D call uncertain. Trimming took 6 bases from V and 4 from J, leaving 18 bases between them. Germline-derived CDR1 and CDR2 are DFQATT and SNEGSKA (reference sequence). This CDR3 has 14 amino acids. CDR3 loop: CSARPVLESETQYF. CDR3 in DNA: TGCAGTGCGCGGCCCGTACTGGAGTCAGAGACCCAGTACTTC.

In this sample, this clonotype turned up many times. This rearrangement joins TRBV6-2 or TRBV6-3 to TRBJ2-2; 9 positions match TRBD1. CDR3 length: 15 residues. Germline V lookup: CDR1 MNHEY, CDR2 SVGEGT. V shed 5 bases and J 6 bases; nucleotides not matched to a gene: 7. The CDR3 loop is CASSEPGQGSGELFF. Written as DNA, the CDR3 is TGTGCCAGCAGTGAACCGGGACAGGGATCCGGGGAGCTGTTTTTT.

The CDR3 nucleotides read TGTGCTAGTGGTCAAATAGGTAGCTCTGGAAACACCATATATTTT. Protein sequence: CASGQIGSSGNTIYF. J is TRBJ1-3 and V is TRBV12-5; no reliable D call. CDR3 length: 15 residues. Trimming removed 5 bases from V and 0 bases from J, with 11 bases in between. Germline V CDR1 and CDR2: LGHNT, FRNRAP.

This clonotype was counted only a few times. The chain links TRBV5-1 to TRBJ2-7, with D tentatively TRBD2 (7 bases). Germline assignment: CDR1 SGHRS and CDR2 YFSETQ. Trimming removed 3 bases from V and 2 bases from J, with 15 bases in between. The CDR3 length is 15 residues. CDR3 region: CASSSGGHPPYEQYF. The CDR3, as DNA: TGCGCCAGCAGCTCCGGGGGGCATCCGCCCTACGAGCAGTACTTC.

This clonotype came up many times. The gene calls are TRBV9 and TRBJ2-7; D gene ambiguous. CDR1 is SGDLS, CDR2 YYNGEE, per germline. CDR3 length: 14 amino acids. The germline V and J ends were trimmed by 4 bases and 1 base, with 12 bases remaining between them. CDR3 in DNA: TGTGCCAGCAGCCCAAATTTCGGGTCCTACGAGCAGTACTTC. The encoded protein is CASSPNFGSYEQYF.

This clonotype was seen repeatedly, ten times or more. This chain uses TRBV7-9 with TRBJ2-2, with D possibly matching TRBD2 (5 bases). Germline loops: CDR1 SEHNR, CDR2 FQNEAQ (reference sequence). The CDR3 runs 13 residues. V was clipped by 5 bases and J by 3 bases, with 7 bases between them. The CDR3 region has the DNA TGTGCCAGCAGCCGGGGTCACACCGGGGAGCTGTTTTTT. The encoded protein is CASSRGHTGELFF.

This clonotype was observed many times. The chain carries TRBV7-2 and TRBJ2-2; possibly TRBD1 for D (6 bases). Germline-derived CDR1 and CDR2 are SGHTA and FQGNSA. The V end was cut by 2 bases, the J end by 0 bases, with 7 bases between. The CDR3 has 15 amino acids. DNA for the CDR3: TGTGCCAGCAGCTTAACAGGGACGAACACCGGGGAGCTGTTTTTT. Its translation is CASSLTGTNTGELFF. The full variable domain, rest sourced from reference TRBV7-2 and TRBJ2-2, is GAGVSQSPSNKVTEKGKDVELRCDPISGHTALYWYRQSLGQGLEFLIYFQGNSAPDKSGLPSDRFSAERTGGSVSTLTIQRTQQEDSAVYLCASSLTGTNTGELFFGEGSRLTVL.

The sample holds many counts of this clonotype. The rearrangement uses TRBV6-2 or TRBV6-3 and TRBJ2-3; 9 nucleotides agree with TRBD1. After removal of 6 bases from V and 5 bases from J, the junction contained 9 bases not matched to a gene. The CDR3 is 15 residues long. Germline-derived CDR1 and CDR2 are MNHEY and SVGEGT. The DNA for the CDR3 is TGTGCCAGCAGGGAGAGGGGACAGGGAAGAGATACGCAGTATTTT. This encodes CASRERGQGRDTQYF.

The chain carries TRBV6-5 and TRBJ2-3; 10 nucleotides agree with TRBD2. The CDR3 length is 15 residues. V shed 0 bases, J shed 10 bases, and the junction held 7 bases outside the gene matches. The germline V gene has CDR1 MNHEY and CDR2 SVGAGI. CDR3 sequence (DNA): TGTGCCAGCAGTTACTCGAGGACTAGCGGCGGATCGCAGTATTTT. It encodes CASSYSRTSGGSQYF.

This clonotype has only a few counts. The chain recombines TRBV2 with TRBJ2-1, with D perhaps matching TRBD2 (6 bases). Trimming removed 7 bases from V and 0 bases from J, with 10 bases in between. Germline V gene data show CDR1 as SNHLY and CDR2 as FYNNEI. The CDR3 totals 14 residues. In nucleotides, the CDR3 is TGTGCCAGCATGGGGGGACGCTCCTACAATGAGCAGTTCTTC. Its protein is CASMGGRSYNEQFF.

This clonotype has at least ten counts. The rearrangement uses TRBV5-1 and TRBJ2-1; 10 bases are shared with TRBD2. Unmatched junction bases numbered 10, after V lost 4 bases and J lost 9 bases. Looked up from germline, CDR1 is SGHRS and CDR2 is YFSETQ. The CDR3 has 15 residues. The CDR3 nucleotides read TGCGCCAGCAGCCGACCCTTAGCGGGGGGCGCTGAGCAGTTCTTC. It is translated as CASSRPLAGGAEQFF.

This clonotype has at least ten counts. The chain carries TRBV7-2 and TRBJ1-1; no firm D call. V was trimmed by 2 bases and J by 6 bases, leaving 13 bases between them. CDR3 length: 14 amino acids. Germline CDR1 is SGHTA and CDR2 is FQGNSA. In DNA form, the CDR3 reads TGTGCCAGCAGCTTATATTGGTCAGACGCTGAAGCTTTCTTT. This gives the protein CASSLYWSDAEAFF.

Comments on this clonotype: A junction boundary mismatches the germline segment, possibly from a read error. J is TRBJ2-7 and V is TRBV5-4; the D gene is possibly TRBD2 (5 bases). Per germline, CDR1 SGHNT and CDR2 YYREEE (reference sequence). The CDR3 is made up of 11 amino acids. The CDR3 nucleotides read TGTGCCAGCGCCCTAGCCCCGGTGTTGGGGTTC. Protein sequence: CASALAPVLGF. The complete variable domain, with remaining parts taken from reference TRBV5-4 and TRBJ2-7, reads ETGVTQSPTHLIKTRGQQVTLRCSSQSGHNTVSWYQQALGQGPQFIFQYYREEENGRGNFPPRFSGLQFPNYSSELNVNALELDDSALYLCASALAPVLGFGPGTRLTVT.